Detailed here is one T cell receptor (beta chain). Its antigen is currently unknown. CDR1 and CDR2 from the germline V gene are SNHLY and FYNNEI. This CDR3 is built from 14 residues. Trimming stripped 3 bases from V and 0 bases from J, with 6 bases between. TCRdb re-called the 5' RACE reads through MiXCR, storing one row per CDR3 protein. The sample records 75,000 to 80,000 distinct CDR3 sequences, about 11% being singletons. The sample is drawn from a study of early T cells in non-severe SARS-CoV-2 infection. Study results and limitations: Database matching using VDJdb favored anti-spike CD8 responses, with private and CD4 specificities left missing.

This clonotype originated in an adult who was a healthcare worker with PCR-confirmed SARS-CoV-2 infection or an uninfected control (not recorded which). The chain links TRBV2 to TRBJ2-1; possible D gene TRBD2, 5 bases. Sample: whole blood, taken at baseline. CDR3 DNA sequence: TGTGCCAGCAGTGAGGGGAGCTCCTACAATGAGCAGTTCTTC. Protein product: CASSEGSSYNEQFF.